This T cell receptor beta chain was sequenced in a study of vaccination and CD4 T cells after COVID-19. Study-wide context: Sampling post-COVID took place a median 101 days after diagnosis (range 35 to 161). Overlapping spike peptides of SARS-CoV-2, HCoV-NL63, HCoV-OC43 and HCoV-229E stimulated the cells.

Sample treatment: roughly ten-day PBMC culture with coronavirus spike peptide pools or control peptides (ViraFEST assay). Dates of PCR positivity, March to December 2020, preceded the US Alpha, Beta and Delta variants. The Oncomine TCR Beta short-read assay was applied to DNA of cultured CD4+ T cells. Someone extracted genomic DNA from cultured CD4+ T cells. One entry per CDR3 protein, called by TCRdb with MiXCR from the PCR reads. The repertoire consists of some 19,000 distinct CDR3 sequences, with about 38% occurring once and the leading ten covering over 12%. Only a few counts were recorded for this clonotype. Antigen specificity is unknown. Sequences were obtained from cultured CD4+ T cells from blood. The clonotype was recovered from a human donor with COVID-19.

The CDR3 nucleotides are TGCGCCACACGGGGGGGACTCGGTGAGACCCAGTACTTC. This gives the protein CATRGGLGETQYF. The J gene is TRBJ2-5, the V gene TRBV5-1; TRBD2 aligns across 8 bases. This CDR3 is built from 13 residues. Germline lookup yields CDR1 SGHRS and CDR2 YFSETQ. V was clipped by 9 bases and J by 5 bases; unmatched bases: 9.